A single sample gave rise to the 26 T cell receptor beta chains below, sequenced in a study of cytomegalovirus exposure and HLA in healthy donors. With 60 Vbeta and 13 Jbeta primers, the PCR was carried out. Method: immunoSEQ multiplex PCR; TCRdb's copy keeps in-frame clones and lacks some. The repertoire holds approximately 190,000 clones, with approximately 80% as singletons. Material for sequencing was PBMCs. These receptors originate from a woman younger than 45 in good health and CMV-seropositive.

The J gene is TRBJ1-1, the V gene TRBV7-3; tentative D call: TRBD1 (6 bases). The CDR3 covers 13 residues. Per germline, CDR1 SGHTA and CDR2 FQGTGA. The germline V and J ends were trimmed by 5 bases and 8 bases, with 15 bases remaining between them. CDR3 sequence (DNA): TGTGCCAGCAGCCCCCAAGGGGGAGGGGAAGCTTTCTTT. This sequence encodes CASSPQGGGEAFF.

This chain connects TRBV7-6 to TRBJ1-3; D gene unclear. This CDR3 is 14 amino acids long. V was trimmed by 2 bases and J by 3 bases, leaving 8 bases between them. Germline loops: CDR1 SGHVS, CDR2 FNYEAQ. CDR3 sequence (DNA): TGTGCCAGCAGCTTAACGACATTTGGAAACACCATATATTTT. Protein product: CASSLTTFGNTIYF. Supplemented by reference TRBV7-6 and TRBJ1-3, the full variable domain reads GAGVSQSPRYKVTKRGQDVALRCDPISGHVSLYWYRQALGQGPEFLTYFNYEAQQDKSGLPNDRFSAERPEGSISTLTIQRTEQRDSAMYRCASSLTTFGNTIYFGEGSWLTVV.

V usage is TRBV7-8 and J usage is TRBJ2-4; TRBD1 matches at 9 bases. The CDR3 is made up of 14 amino acids. V dropped 5 bases and J dropped 2; count of bases not matched to a gene: 1. The germline gives CDR1 SGHVS, CDR2 FQNEAQ. The CDR3 loop reads CASSGTGTKNIQYF. CDR3 nucleotides: TGTGCCAGCAGCGGGACAGGGACCAAAAACATTCAGTACTTC.

The rearrangement joins TRBV7-3 to TRBJ1-4; maybe TRBD1 (6 bases). Germline loops: CDR1 SGHTA, CDR2 FQGTGA. The V end lost 8 bases, the J end lost 4 bases, and 17 bases lay between the germline ends. The CDR3 is 15 amino acids. The CDR3 DNA sequence: TGTGCCAGCCGAACAGGGTCGAGACTTAATGAAAAACTGTTTTTT. As protein: CASRTGSRLNEKLFF.

In this sample, this clone turned up a few times. The chain uses TRBV6-5 and TRBJ1-1; 7 bases map to TRBD1. J gave up 2 bases and V 1 base, and 1 base lay outside the gene matches. This CDR3 has 14 amino acids. CDR1 is MNHEY, CDR2 SVGAGI, per germline. The CDR3 nucleotides are TGTGCCAGCAGTTACTGGGACAGTAACACTGAAGCTTTCTTT. Its translation: CASSYWDSNTEAFF.

V and J are TRBV11-3 and TRBJ2-2; no firm D call. The CDR3 has 12 amino acids. V was shortened by 5 bases and J by 6 bases, with 7 bases between the two germline ends. Looked up from germline, CDR1 is SGHNT and CDR2 is YENEEA. DNA of the CDR3: TGTGCCAGCAGCGGGCGACCCGGGGAGCTGTTTTTT. As protein: CASSGRPGELFF. Full variable domain (rest looked up from reference TRBV11-3 and TRBJ2-2): EAGVVQSPRYKIIEKKQPVAFWCNPISGHNTLYWYLQNLGQGPELLIRYENEEAVDDSQLPKDRFSAERLKGVDSTLKIQPAELGDSAVYLCASSGRPGELFFGEGSRLTVL.

J is TRBJ1-2 and V is TRBV4-3, with D perhaps TRBD1 (6 bases). This CDR3 comprises 12 residues. V was clipped by 3 bases and J by 7 bases, with 9 bases between them. In germline, CDR1 is LGHNA, CDR2 YSLEER. The CDR3 is CASSQRGGGYTF. The CDR3 DNA sequence: TGCGCCAGCAGCCAGAGGGGGGGTGGCTACACCTTC.

The CDR3 here is CASSFGYGTEAFF. The DNA for the CDR3 is TGTGCCAGCAGTTTCGGGTACGGCACTGAAGCTTTCTTT. This chain uses TRBV27 with TRBJ1-1; the D is unclear. The CDR3 length is 13 residues. Germline assignment: CDR1 MNHEY and CDR2 SMNVEV (reference sequence). V was trimmed by 3 bases and J by 4 bases, leaving 9 bases between them.

V usage is TRBV7-8 and J usage is TRBJ2-5; D gene ambiguous. The germline V gene has CDR1 SGHVS and CDR2 FQNEAQ. With 10 bases removed from V and 2 bases from J, the gap between germline ends came to 20 bases. The CDR3 spans 15 residues. As DNA, the CDR3 is TGTGCCACCCGGTCACATGGCGGTTCACAAGAGACCCAGTACTTC. Its translation is CATRSHGGSQETQYF. Drawing the rest from reference TRBV7-8 and TRBJ2-5, the complete variable domain is GAGVSQSPRYKVAKRGQDVALRCDPISGHVSLFWYQQALGQGPEFLTYFQNEAQLDKSGLPSDRFFAERPEGSVSTLKIQRTQQEDSAVYLCATRSHGGSQETQYFGPGTRLLVL.

The chain links TRBV11-3 to TRBJ2-1; 9 bases align to TRBD2. Trimming at V came to 5 bases and at J to 7 bases, leaving 9 bases not matched to a gene. Per germline, CDR1 SGHNT and CDR2 YENEEA. This CDR3 has 15 amino acids. CDR3 nucleotides: TGTGCCAGCAGCCCCATGCGGGGGGGCCGTAATGAGCAGTTCTTC. Amino acid sequence: CASSPMRGGRNEQFF.

The chain employs TRBV7-9 and TRBJ1-1; 10 nucleotides align to TRBD1. CDR3 length: 15 residues. The V gene's germline CDR1 is SEHNR and CDR2 FQNEAQ (reference sequence). After removal of 3 bases from V and 5 bases from J, the junction contained 6 bases not matched to a gene. This chain's CDR3 is CASSLDRGSRTEAFF. The CDR3 DNA is TGTGCCAGCAGCTTGGACAGGGGGTCGAGGACTGAAGCTTTCTTT.

J is TRBJ2-2 and V is TRBV29-1, with 7 bases aligning to TRBD2. The germline V gene encodes CDR1 SQVTM and CDR2 ANQGSEA. The CDR3 length is 15 residues. V lost 2 bases, J lost 0 bases, and 3 bases stayed unmatched. In nucleotides, the CDR3 is TGCAGCGTTGAATATACTAGCGCGAACACCGGGGAGCTGTTTTTT. Residues: CSVEYTSANTGELFF.

V gene TRBV9 combines with J gene TRBJ1-4; D might be TRBD1 (6 bases). CDR3 size: 19 residues. V lost 5 bases, J lost 0 bases, and 23 bases lay in between. The germline gives CDR1 SGDLS, CDR2 YYNGEE. The CDR3: CASSDPKIGGAATNEKLFF. The CDR3 coding sequence is TGTGCCAGCAGTGACCCCAAGATAGGGGGAGCTGCAACTAATGAAAAACTGTTTTTT.

The chain combines TRBV6-4 with TRBJ1-1; D gene unclear. Germline V gene data show CDR1 as MRHNA and CDR2 as SNTAGT. The CDR3 consists of 13 residues. V dropped 2 bases and J dropped 4 bases, with 8 bases sitting between them. The chain's CDR3 is CASSDTRGTEAFF. CDR3 DNA: TGTGCCAGCAGTGACACCCGGGGCACTGAAGCTTTCTTT.

The chain uses TRBV2 and TRBJ2-1, with a weak D call TRBD2 (6 bases). Deletions cut 8 bases from V and 9 bases from J, with 17 bases between. The CDR3 runs to 13 residues. Germline V gene data show CDR1 as SNHLY and CDR2 as FYNNEI. The chain's CDR3 is CASERLVAGEQFF. The CDR3 DNA is TGTGCCAGCGAAAGACTAGTAGCCGGTGAGCAGTTCTTC.

This clone occurred once. This chain links TRBV6-1 with TRBJ1-3; D remains unclear. The CDR3 length is 11 residues. From germline, CDR1 is MNHNS and CDR2 SASEGT. V lost 6 bases, J lost 7 bases, and 7 bases lay in between. The CDR3 DNA reads TGTGCCAGCAGCCATGGCAACACCATATATTTT. Protein sequence: CASSHGNTIYF.

In nucleotides, the CDR3 is TGTGCCAGTAGTAGCGGACAGGGGATAACAGAGACCCAGTACTTC. This sequence encodes CASSSGQGITETQYF. V is TRBV19 and J is TRBJ2-5, with 9 bases that match TRBD1. V dropped 4 bases and J dropped 4; count of bases not matched to a gene: 7. In germline, CDR1 is LNHDA, CDR2 SQIVND (reference sequence). The CDR3 runs 15 residues.

This clone was observed a handful of times. The chain employs TRBV28 and TRBJ1-4; D remains ambiguous. The CDR3 length is 14 residues. Germline values: CDR1 MDHEN, CDR2 SYDVKM. The ends were cut back, 5 bases at V and 0 bases at J, with 7 bases in the middle. As DNA, the CDR3 is TGTGCCAGCAGTGTAGTCGCAACTAATGAAAAACTGTTTTTT. This sequence encodes CASSVVATNEKLFF. The full variable domain, with the rest looked up from reference TRBV28 and TRBJ1-4, is DVKVTQSSRYLVKRTGEKVFLECVQDMDHENMFWYRQDPGLGLRLIYFSYDVKMKEKGDIPEGYSVSREKKERFSLILESASTNQTSMYLCASSVVATNEKLFFGSGTQLSVL.

V usage is TRBV19 and J usage is TRBJ1-1; no firm D call. This CDR3 has 13 residues. Germline V CDR1 and CDR2: LNHDA, SQIVND (reference sequence). V lost 2 bases, J lost 4 bases, and 8 bases lay in between. As DNA, the CDR3 is TGTGCCAGTAGTATATCCGAGGGCACTGAAGCTTTCTTT. Protein product: CASSISEGTEAFF.

As concerns this clone: At the DNA level, this CDR3 is encoded by other sequences in the same sample as well. The rearrangement links TRBV6-5 to TRBJ1-5, with a tentative D call TRBD1 (5 bases). V lost 0 bases and J lost 5, with 8 bases in between. The CDR3 consists of 14 residues. Germline CDR1 and CDR2: MNHEY and SVGAGI. The CDR3 coding sequence is TGTGCCAGCAGTTACTCGGGGGGGGATCAGCCCCAGCATTTT. Protein sequence: CASSYSGGDQPQHF.

The chain uses TRBV19 and TRBJ1-2; 9 nucleotides agree with TRBD1. With 6 bases clipped from V and 3 bases from J, the junction kept 5 bases outside the gene matches. Germline lookup yields CDR1 LNHDA and CDR2 SQIVND (reference sequence). There are 14 residues in the CDR3. The CDR3 is CASRRQGEDYGYTF. The CDR3 region has the DNA TGTGCCAGTAGAAGACAGGGGGAAGACTATGGCTACACCTTC.

The chain has TRBV5-1 and TRBJ2-5, with 7 bases lining up with TRBD2. The CDR3 consists of 15 residues. In germline, CDR1 is SGHRS, CDR2 YFSETQ. V dropped 0 bases and J dropped 1; count of bases not matched to a gene: 3. CDR3 nucleotide sequence: TGCGCCAGCAGCTTGGACGGGGGGACCCAAGAGACCCAGTACTTC. As protein: CASSLDGGTQETQYF.

The chain has TRBV18 and TRBJ2-4, with D perhaps matching TRBD2 (5 bases). Trimming removed 0 bases at V and 9 bases at J, with 18 bases between. The CDR3 is made up of 16 amino acids. The germline V gene encodes CDR1 KGHSH and CDR2 LQKENI. Written as DNA, the CDR3 is TGTGCCAGCTCACCACCGCTTCGAGGGAGCGAGGTCATTCAGTACTTC. This codes for CASSPPLRGSEVIQYF.

V is TRBV28 and J is TRBJ2-7, with 7 nucleotides matching TRBD2. The CDR3 is 12 amino acids. Germline V gene lookup returns CDR1 MDHEN and CDR2 SYDVKM. V lost 3 bases to trimming and J lost 7 bases; unmatched junction nucleotides: 3. The CDR3 sequence: CASSLGGVEQYF. DNA of the CDR3: TGTGCCAGCAGTTTGGGGGGGGTTGAGCAGTACTTC.

In this sample, this clone turned up a few times. The gene calls are TRBV5-6 and TRBJ2-3; TRBD2 agrees at 11 bases. This CDR3 is built from 17 residues. The V gene's germline CDR1 is SGHDT and CDR2 YYEEEE. V trimming: 5 bases; J trimming: 5 bases; junction bases outside the gene matches: 13. DNA for the CDR3: TGTGCCAGCAGGTATCAAGTCCTAGCGGGAGGACTAGATACGCAGTATTTT. Encoded protein: CASRYQVLAGGLDTQYF.

In the case of this clone: Other nucleotide sequences in the sample specify the same CDR3. CDR3: CATSRPGQGDTEAFF. The DNA for the CDR3 is TGTGCCACCAGCAGGCCGGGACAGGGGGACACTGAAGCTTTCTTT. This rearrangement joins TRBV15 to TRBJ1-1; 11 bases are a match to TRBD1. CDR1 is LNHNV, CDR2 YYDKDF, per germline (reference sequence). This CDR3 spans 15 amino acids. V dropped 3 bases and J dropped 3; count of bases not matched to a gene: 3.